Shown below are 8 T cell receptor beta chains from a single sample sequenced in a study of early T cells in non-severe SARS-CoV-2 infection. Via MiXCR, TCRdb re-called the 5' RACE reads, giving one row per CDR3 protein. The sample records more than 75,000 distinct CDR3 sequences, about 12% being singletons. Material for sequencing was whole blood. These receptors came from an adult who was a healthcare worker with PCR-confirmed SARS-CoV-2 infection or an uninfected control (not recorded which).

This chain links TRBV5-8 with TRBJ2-3; D unresolved. The germline V and J ends were trimmed by 0 bases and 2 bases, with 7 bases remaining between them. This CDR3 spans 14 amino acids. Looked up from germline, CDR1 is SGHTS and CDR2 is YDEGEE. The CDR3 DNA follows: TGTGCCAGCAGCTTGGTACCGTACACAGATACGCAGTATTTT. Amino acids: CASSLVPYTDTQYF.

The rearrangement links TRBV4-1 to TRBJ2-3; 11 bases line up with TRBD2. Germline V gene data show CDR1 as MGHRA and CDR2 as YSYEKL. The CDR3 extends over 19 amino acids. Trimming cost V 2 bases and J 0 bases; bases outside gene matches: 10. The CDR3 DNA reads TGCGCCAGCAGCCAACCTCCAATGACTAGCGGGGCTAGCACAGATACGCAGTATTTT. This translates into CASSQPPMTSGASTDTQYF.

The rearrangement joins TRBV5-1 to TRBJ2-3; D assignment may be TRBD1 or TRBD2 (5 bases each). Trimming removed 1 base from V and 3 bases from J, with 15 bases in between. Germline loops: CDR1 SGHRS, CDR2 YFSETQ. The CDR3 spans 16 residues. DNA of the CDR3: TGCGCCAGCAGCTTGTTTGTCGGGGCAGGGACAGATACGCAGTATTTT. This gives the protein CASSLFVGAGTDTQYF.

The chain employs TRBV7-9 and TRBJ2-7; D is ambiguous. Germline values: CDR1 SEHNR, CDR2 FQNEAQ (reference sequence). Trimming stripped 4 bases from V and 2 bases from J, with 3 bases between. The CDR3 has 11 amino acids. CDR3 in DNA: TGTGCCAGCAGCTCCGCCTACGAGCAGTACTTC. It translates to CASSSAYEQYF.

The rearrangement uses TRBV20-1 and TRBJ2-7; D possibly corresponds to TRBD2 (7 bases). The germline V gene has CDR1 DFQATT and CDR2 SNEGSKA (reference sequence). V lost 6 bases, J lost 0 bases, and 18 bases lay in between. The CDR3 totals 15 residues. The CDR3 protein is CSADDAGALSYEQYF. DNA for the CDR3: TGCAGTGCCGATGATGCGGGGGCGCTCTCCTACGAGCAGTACTTC.

Ten or more counts support this clonotype. The V and J genes are TRBV5-1 and TRBJ1-1, with a weak D call TRBD1 (5 bases). V was pared by 2 bases and J by 1 base, with 9 bases between. This CDR3 is 14 amino acids long. CDR1 SGHRS and CDR2 YFSETQ come from the germline V gene. The CDR3 protein is CASSLGQPNTEAFF. CDR3 coding DNA: TGCGCCAGCAGCTTAGGACAACCGAACACTGAAGCTTTCTTT.

The chain has TRBV18 and TRBJ2-3; a weak D match, TRBD2 (7 bases). Deletions cut 3 bases from V and 4 bases from J, with 11 bases between. Per the germline V gene, CDR1 is KGHSH and CDR2 is LQKENI. The CDR3 extends over 14 amino acids. The CDR3 loop reads CASSPRGGADTQYF. CDR3 in DNA: TGTGCCAGCTCACCGAGGGGGGGAGCAGATACGCAGTATTTT.

This clonotype was observed a handful of times. The chain uses TRBV9 and TRBJ2-3, with D uncertain. Trimming shortened V by 3 bases and J by 5 bases, and 7 bases separated the two germline ends. This CDR3 spans 12 amino acids. Germline-derived CDR1 and CDR2 are SGDLS and YYNGEE. The CDR3 bases are TGTGCCAGCAGCGGATACCGAGATACGCAGTATTTT. This translates into CASSGYRDTQYF.